This TCR beta chain originates from a study of regulatory T cells in long-lasting Graves disease. The CDR3 contains 15 residues. Per germline, CDR1 LNHDA and CDR2 SQIVND (reference sequence). Trimming cost V 6 bases and J 5 bases; bases outside gene matches: 6. Specified time point: newly diagnosed GD, antithyroid drugs for less than 3 months. The TCR library used RNA extracted from PBMCs. In each case, Graves' disease was diagnosed per American Thyroid Association guidelines. Sequencing libraries for TCR beta were prepared with iRepertoire HTBI primers and Arm-PCR of CDR3 regions. TCRdb processed the multiplex PCR reads anew with MiXCR; each CDR3 protein has one entry. This sample yields under 500,000 distinct CDR3 sequences, of which roughly 15% are seen a single time; around 11% belongs to the top ten. Concerning this clonotype itself: Its specificity is not known.

Study observations and caveats: The study found TRBV28, TRBJ1-2 and TRBJ2-5 favored in persistent disease.

A further study also used this sample, focusing on T cells in Graves' hyperthyroidism and ophthalmopathy. Per that study: During a first-round RT-PCR of the TCR CDR3, the HTBI primer set was used.

This sequence joins TRBV19 and TRBJ2-1, with 11 bases fitting TRBD2. The sequenced sample was peripheral blood mononuclear cells (PBMCs), obtained at new diagnosis, from a patient treated with antithyroid drugs. This sequence originates from a woman aged 30 to 39 with Graves disease. CDR3 loop: CASRNSGRAHNEQFF. The CDR3 DNA follows: TGTGCCAGTAGGAATAGCGGGAGGGCCCACAATGAGCAGTTCTTC.